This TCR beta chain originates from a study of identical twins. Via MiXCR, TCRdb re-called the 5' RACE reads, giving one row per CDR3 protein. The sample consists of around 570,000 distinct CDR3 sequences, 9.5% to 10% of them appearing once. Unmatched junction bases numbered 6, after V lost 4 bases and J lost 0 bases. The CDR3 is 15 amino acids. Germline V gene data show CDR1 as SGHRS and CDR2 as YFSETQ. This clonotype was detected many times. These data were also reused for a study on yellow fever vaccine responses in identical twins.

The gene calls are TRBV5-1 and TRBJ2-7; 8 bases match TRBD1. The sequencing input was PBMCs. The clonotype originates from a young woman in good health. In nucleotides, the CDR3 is TGCGCCAGCAGCATCGGACAGGGCGGCTCCTACGAGCAGTACTTC. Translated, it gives CASSIGQGGSYEQYF.